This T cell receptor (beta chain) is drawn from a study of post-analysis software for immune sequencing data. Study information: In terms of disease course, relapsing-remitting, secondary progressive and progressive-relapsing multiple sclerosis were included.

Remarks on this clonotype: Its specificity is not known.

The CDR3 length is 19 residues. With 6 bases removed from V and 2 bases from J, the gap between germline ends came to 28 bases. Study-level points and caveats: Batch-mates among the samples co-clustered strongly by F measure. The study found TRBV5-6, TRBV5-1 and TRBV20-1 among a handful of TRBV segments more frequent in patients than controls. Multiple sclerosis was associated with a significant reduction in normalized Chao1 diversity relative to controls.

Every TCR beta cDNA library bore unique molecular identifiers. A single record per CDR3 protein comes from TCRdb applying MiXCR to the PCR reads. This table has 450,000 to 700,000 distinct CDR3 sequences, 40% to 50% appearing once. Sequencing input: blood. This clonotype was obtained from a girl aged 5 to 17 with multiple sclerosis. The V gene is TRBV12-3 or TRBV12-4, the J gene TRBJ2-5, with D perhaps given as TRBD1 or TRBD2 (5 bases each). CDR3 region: CASSSGLPADVWGQETQYF. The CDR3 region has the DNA TGTGCCAGCAGCTCCGGCTTGCCAGCGGACGTATGGGGGCAAGAGACCCAGTACTTC.